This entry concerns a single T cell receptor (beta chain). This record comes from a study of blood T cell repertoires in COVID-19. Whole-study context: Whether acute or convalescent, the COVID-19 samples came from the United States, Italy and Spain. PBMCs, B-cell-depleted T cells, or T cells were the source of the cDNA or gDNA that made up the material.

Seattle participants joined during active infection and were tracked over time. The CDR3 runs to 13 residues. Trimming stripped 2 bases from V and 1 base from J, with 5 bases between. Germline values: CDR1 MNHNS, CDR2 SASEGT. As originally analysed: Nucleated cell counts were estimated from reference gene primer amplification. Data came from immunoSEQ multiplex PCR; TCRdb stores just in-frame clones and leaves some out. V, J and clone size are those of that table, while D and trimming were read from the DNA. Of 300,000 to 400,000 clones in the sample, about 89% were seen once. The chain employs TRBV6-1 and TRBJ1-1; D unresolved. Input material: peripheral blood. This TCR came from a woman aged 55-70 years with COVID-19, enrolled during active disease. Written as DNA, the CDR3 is TGTGCCAGCAGTGAAAAGCGGAACACTGAAGCTTTCTTT. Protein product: CASSEKRNTEAFF.